This TCR beta chain stems from a study of T-cell reconstitution after alpha-beta-depleted transplantation in children. The authors prepared the TCRbeta library with unique molecular identifiers. TCRdb itself ran the PCR reads through MiXCR, one entry per CDR3 protein. The sample lists some 530,000 distinct CDR3 sequences, approximately 13% occurring once. This CDR3 is built from 14 residues. The V end was cut by 0 bases, the J end by 8 bases, with 13 bases between. Germline lookup yields CDR1 LGHNA and CDR2 YNFKEQ. The sample consisted of PBMCs from the stem cell graft donor, taken from the stem cell graft. The clonotype originates from a human donor who donated a stem cell graft to a child with combined immunodeficiency. The chain joins TRBV4-2 to TRBJ1-2, with TRBD1 as a possible D gene (5 bases). The chain's CDR3 is CASSQEGGAQGYTF. CDR3 DNA: TGTGCCAGCAGCCAAGAAGGAGGGGCGCAGGGCTACACCTTC.